This is a list of T cell receptor beta chains from one sample in a study of early T cells in non-severe SARS-CoV-2 infection. TCRdb re-called the 5' RACE reads through MiXCR, storing one row per CDR3 protein. The sample holds about 83,000 distinct CDR3 sequences, 9% to 15% seen once. Specimen: whole blood. Receptors were obtained from an adult who was a healthcare worker with PCR-confirmed SARS-CoV-2 infection or an uninfected control (not recorded which). Both conserved end residues are part of each CDR3. D genes are given only for firm matches. Where a row states a size, it is once, few, many or the class of an expanded clone; other rows omit it.

cdr3_nt cdr3_aa d_call j_call clone_size v_call
TGTGCCAGCAGCGACGGAGGACAGTCCAAAAACATTCAGTACTTC CASSDGGQSKNIQYF - TRBJ2-4 - TRBV7-2
TGCAGTGCTAGTGACAGGGGTAGGGTCTACGAGCAGTACTTC CSASDRGRVYEQYF TRBD1 TRBJ2-7 - TRBV20-1
TGTGCCAGCAGTTACTCGACAGGGGTGGCGGTCTACGAGCAGTACTTC CASSYSTGVAVYEQYF TRBD1 TRBJ2-7 few TRBV6-5
TGTGCCAGCAGCTTAAGCGGGGGAGTTGAGCAGTTCTTC CASSLSGGVEQFF TRBD2 TRBJ2-1 - TRBV7-9
TGCAGCGTTGAAGAGTTGAAAGAGGGGGGGTTCGGCTACGAGCAGTACTTC CSVEELKEGGFGYEQYF - TRBJ2-7 few TRBV29-1
TGTGCCAGCAGCTCCCCCCCGAGGGGGCTTCTCCACTTT CASSSPPRGLLHF TRBD1 TRBJ1-6 - TRBV7-2
TGTGCCAGCAGTTTTCCGGGACAGCCGAACTATGGCTACACCTTC CASSFPGQPNYGYTF TRBD1 TRBJ1-2 - TRBV6-2/TRBV6-3
TGTGCCAGCAGCTTATCCGCAGGGTTCTCCTACGAGCAGTACTTC CASSLSAGFSYEQYF - TRBJ2-7 many TRBV7-2
TGCGCCAGCAGCCAAGATTTGCAACCCCAAGAGACCCAGTACTTC CASSQDLQPQETQYF - TRBJ2-5 - TRBV4-3
TGTGCCAGCAGCCAAGAGCTCGATTCACCCCTCCACTTT CASSQELDSPLHF - TRBJ1-6 - TRBV14
TGTGCCAGCAGCTCCTGGGAGCGCCGACTAGCGGGAAACTCCTACGAGCAGTACTTC CASSSWERRLAGNSYEQYF TRBD2 TRBJ2-7 few TRBV11-2
TGTGCCACCAGTGACCCTAGCGGGAGCCATTTCACAGATACGCAGTATTTT CATSDPSGSHFTDTQYF TRBD2 TRBJ2-3 - TRBV24-1
TGCAGCGTTGGACTAGCGGGAGACTACGAGCAGTACTTC CSVGLAGDYEQYF TRBD2 TRBJ2-7 many TRBV29-1
TGCAGTGCTAGTCAGGTTGCGCCCCAAGAGACCCAGTACTTC CSASQVAPQETQYF - TRBJ2-5 many TRBV20-1
TGTGCCAGTAGTAATAGGGGACAGACTTATAGCAATCAGCCCCAGCATTTT CASSNRGQTYSNQPQHF TRBD1 TRBJ1-5 many TRBV19
TGTGCCAGCAGCTTTGCCGGGACAGAATATGAAGCTTTCTTT CASSFAGTEYEAFF TRBD1 TRBJ1-1 few TRBV11-2
TGTGCCAGCAGCGTAGGACAGGGGGCTTCACCCCTCCACTTT CASSVGQGASPLHF TRBD1 TRBJ1-6 many TRBV9
TGTGCCAGCAGCTTGGAGGCGGGGGCGGACTTTGCGTTTTACGAGCAGTACTTC CASSLEAGADFAFYEQYF - TRBJ2-7 medium-sized TRBV5-6
TGTGCCAGCAGCTTAGGGGCAGACTCACCCCTCCACTTT CASSLGADSPLHF - TRBJ1-6 few TRBV7-9
TGTGCCAGCAGCTTACAACAGGACAATGAGCAGTTCTTC CASSLQQDNEQFF - TRBJ2-1 many TRBV7-2
TGTGCCACCAGTGTAAAGGGGTTCACTGAAGCTTTCTTT CATSVKGFTEAFF - TRBJ1-1 few TRBV24-1
TGTGCCACCAGTGACCCGAGACAGGGAGAAAGGACTGAAGCTTTCTTT CATSDPRQGERTEAFF TRBD1 TRBJ1-1 many TRBV24-1
TGTGCCCGTAGCACCCGGGAGGAAGGACTGTCGATCTCTGGAAACACCATATATTTT CARSTREEGLSISGNTIYF - TRBJ1-3 - TRBV10-3
TGCGCCAGCAGCCAAAGGGCCAGGGTGGTCGCAGATACGCAGTATTTT CASSQRARVVADTQYF - TRBJ2-3 few TRBV4-3
TGTGCCAGCAGGTGGCAGTCGAATTCACCCCTCCACTTT CASRWQSNSPLHF - TRBJ1-6 few TRBV2
TGTGCCAGCAGCTTAGGACCCCCGAACACCGGGGAGCTGTTTTTT CASSLGPPNTGELFF - TRBJ2-2 many TRBV7-6
TGTGCCAGCTCACCACCATCTGGGTGGAACACTGAAGCTTTCTTT CASSPPSGWNTEAFF - TRBJ1-1 few TRBV18
TGTGCCAGCAGCTTAGTTAGGACAGTTGAAGCTTTCTTT CASSLVRTVEAFF - TRBJ1-1 - TRBV7-8
TGTGCCAGCTCACCAGGAGAGGTGGTATGGGGAAGCTATGGCTACACCTTC CASSPGEVVWGSYGYTF - TRBJ1-2 few TRBV18
TGTGCCAGCAGCTTTACAGCTACCTACGAGCAGTACTTC CASSFTATYEQYF - TRBJ2-7 - TRBV5-5
TGCGCCAGCACAGGGACCTACAGCACAGATACGCAGTATTTT CASTGTYSTDTQYF - TRBJ2-3 few TRBV10-2
TGCAGTGGGACTAGCGGGAGAGCCGAGCAGTACTTC CSGTSGRAEQYF TRBD2 TRBJ2-7 few TRBV20-1
TGCACCAGCAGCCTAGCGCCTAGCGCTAGCTCCTACAATGAGCAGTTCTTC CTSSLAPSASSYNEQFF - TRBJ2-1 - TRBV5-1
TGTGCCAGCAGCCAAGAGGGGTCAGTAAGAAACATTCAGTACTTC CASSQEGSVRNIQYF - TRBJ2-4 - TRBV3-1
TGTGCCAGCAGTTACGAGGGGGCTTGGACTGAAGCTTTCTTT CASSYEGAWTEAFF TRBD1 TRBJ1-1 many TRBV6-6
TGTGCCTGGAGTAGGACAGAAGGGGATTTACTTAGCACAGATACGCAGTATTTT CAWSRTEGDLLSTDTQYF - TRBJ2-3 few TRBV30
TGCGCCACCCAAGGGGGCACCGAAGATTCACCCCTCCACTTT CATQGGTEDSPLHF TRBD1 TRBJ1-6 few TRBV10-1
TGTGCCAGTAGTAACCCCAGGGGGCGTATTAACTCCTACGAGCAGTACTTC CASSNPRGRINSYEQYF TRBD1 TRBJ2-7 few TRBV19
TGCAGTGCTACACCGGGACAGGGGGCAGAGACCCAGTACTTC CSATPGQGAETQYF TRBD1 TRBJ2-5 many TRBV20-1
TGTGCCAGCAGTTACTTGCCCCCTGGGGCCAACGTCCTGACTTTC CASSYLPPGANVLTF - TRBJ2-6 - TRBV6-2/TRBV6-3
TGTGCCAGCAGCTTAGTCCCCACCGGGGAGCTGTTTTTT CASSLVPTGELFF - TRBJ2-2 many TRBV7-9
TGTGCCAGCAGTTTAGTGGCGAGAGAGACCAATGAGCAGTTCTTC CASSLVARETNEQFF - TRBJ2-1 many TRBV6-5
TGTGCCAGCAGCCCGGACAGTTACTATGGCTACACCTTC CASSPDSYYGYTF - TRBJ1-2 few TRBV11-1
TGTGCCAGCAGCGGGTATGCGGATACGCAGTATTTT CASSGYADTQYF - TRBJ2-3 - TRBV3-1
TGTGCCAACAGTTACAGGGGGACCCAGTACTTC CANSYRGTQYF TRBD1 TRBJ2-5 few TRBV2
TGTGCCAGCAGCAAATTCCAGGGTGGCCCTTATGGCTACACCTTC CASSKFQGGPYGYTF - TRBJ1-2 - TRBV7-2
TGTGCCAGCAGTTTAGCCGGACAGGGAGGGAATGAGCAGTTCTTC CASSLAGQGGNEQFF - TRBJ2-1 many TRBV28
TGTGCCAGCAGTTTATCTAGCGGGATTGATACGCAGTATTTT CASSLSSGIDTQYF TRBD2 TRBJ2-3 - TRBV27
TGCGCCAGCAGCCCAGACACAGGGAAAGGGACGCAGTATTTT CASSPDTGKGTQYF - TRBJ2-3 - TRBV5-1
TGTGCCAGCAGTCGTCGTACCGGGACGGTTTCCTACGAGCAGTACTTC CASSRRTGTVSYEQYF - TRBJ2-7 - TRBV7-2
TGTGCCAGCAGCCCATGGGGGAAAGAGACCCAGTACTTC CASSPWGKETQYF - TRBJ2-5 few TRBV3-1
TGTGCCAGCAGCTTTTTCGGACAGTTGAACACTGAAGCTTTCTTT CASSFFGQLNTEAFF - TRBJ1-1 - TRBV5-6
TGTGCCAGCAGCTTAGCACGTTCCACCGGGGAGCTGTTTTTT CASSLARSTGELFF - TRBJ2-2 many TRBV7-6
TGTGCCAGCAGCTTAGCCAGGGGGGGGCGTGGCGCAGATACGCAGTATTTT CASSLARGGRGADTQYF - TRBJ2-3 many TRBV7-8
TGTGCCAGTAGTATCGGCTCTTCACCCCTCCACTTT CASSIGSSPLHF - TRBJ1-6 few TRBV19
TGCGCCAGCAGACTTATAGCGGGAGGACACGGGGCAGATACGCAGTATTTT CASRLIAGGHGADTQYF TRBD2 TRBJ2-3 many TRBV10-1